What follows are 24 T cell receptor beta chains derived from one specimen sequenced in a study of T cells in Graves' hyperthyroidism and ophthalmopathy. RNA transcripts provided the source from which TCR beta CDR3 regions were amplified. The TCR CDR3 first-round RT-PCR relied on the HTBI primer set. TCRdb reprocessed the multiplex PCR reads via MiXCR and lists one record per CDR3 protein. The sample consists of around 660,000 distinct CDR3 sequences, approximately 42% of them appearing once. The sequenced material came from peripheral blood or thyroid tissue (not recorded which). The origin of the receptors is an adult man with Graves' disease, either hyperthyroidism or ophthalmopathy (not recorded which).

Ten or more counts support this clonotype. J is TRBJ1-1 and V is TRBV29-1; D is unresolved. V shed 4 bases and J shed 11 bases, with 5 bases lying between them. The germline CDR1 and CDR2 sequences are SQVTM and ANQGSEA. CDR3 length: 8 amino acids. CDR3 DNA: TGCAGCGTTGCACAGGCTTTCTTT. This gives the protein CSVAQAFF.

This clonotype was found once. The chain has TRBV24-1 and TRBJ1-5, with a tentative D call TRBD1 (5 bases). Deletions cut 4 bases from V and 11 bases from J, with 20 bases between. Per germline, CDR1 KGHDR and CDR2 SFDVKD. The CDR3 spans 15 residues. Here the CDR3 DNA reads TGTGCCACCAGTGACCGGGACTTTGGGCAAGAGACCCAGCATTTT. Residues: CATSDRDFGQETQHF.

This clonotype has a count of ten or more. This CDR3 is CASSLGAGGAYEQYF. Here the CDR3 DNA reads TGTGCCAGCAGCCTGGGGGCAGGGGGCGCGTACGAGCAGTACTTC. The chain employs TRBV2 and TRBJ2-7; TRBD1 aligns across 8 bases. The CDR3 spans 15 residues. Germline V CDR1 and CDR2: SNHLY, FYNNEI. Trimming removed 6 bases from V and 4 bases from J; junction bases left unmatched: 11.

This clonotype was recorded many times. The V and J genes are TRBV13 and TRBJ2-5, with 8 nucleotides matching TRBD1. The V gene's germline CDR1 is PRHDT and CDR2 FYEKMQ (reference sequence). The CDR3 runs to 14 residues. V trimming: 5 bases; J trimming: 2 bases; junction bases outside the gene matches: 4. CDR3 residues: CASSHRQGQETQYF. The CDR3, as DNA: TGTGCCAGCAGCCACCGACAGGGGCAAGAGACCCAGTACTTC.

The rearrangement joins TRBV12-3 or TRBV12-4 to TRBJ2-7; TRBD2 agrees at 12 bases. The CDR3 is 13 residues long. V shed 5 bases and J 7 bases; nucleotides not matched to a gene: 3. CDR3 region: CASSRLAGVEQYF. For the CDR3, the DNA is TGTGCCAGCAGTAGACTAGCGGGGGTTGAGCAGTACTTC.

The rearrangement joins TRBV4-3 to TRBJ1-2, with D tentatively TRBD1 (5 bases). Trimming took off 0 bases at V and 12 bases at J, with 14 bases between the two ends. Germline CDR1 LGHNA, CDR2 YSLEER. This CDR3 has 13 amino acids. In DNA form, the CDR3 reads TGCGCCAGCAGCCAAGATTCGTGGCAGGGCAACACCTTC. It translates to CASSQDSWQGNTF.

V usage is TRBV7-9 and J usage is TRBJ2-7; 10 nucleotides agree with TRBD2. The length of the CDR3 is 16 residues. Germline assignment: CDR1 SEHNR and CDR2 FQNEAQ (reference sequence). With V trimmed by 9 bases and J by 4 bases, 15 bases remained unmatched. CDR3 sequence: CASSMGSGRAGYEQYF. The CDR3 bases are TGTGCCAGTAGTATGGGGAGCGGGAGGGCCGGATACGAGCAGTACTTC.

This clonotype was recorded only once. The chain uses TRBV20-1 and TRBJ1-1; 10 bases fit TRBD1. The CDR3 has 17 residues. In germline, CDR1 is DFQATT, CDR2 SNEGSKA (reference sequence). The V and J ends lost 2 bases and 0 bases, in that order; junction bases with no gene match: 9. This chain's CDR3 is CSARTVPGQGMNTEAFF. The CDR3 bases are TGCAGTGCTAGAACCGTCCCGGGACAGGGGATGAACACTGAAGCTTTCTTT.

There are many counts of this clonotype. This chain connects TRBV20-1 to TRBJ1-1, with D maybe TRBD1 (6 bases). Trimming stripped 0 bases from V and 8 bases from J, with 13 bases between. The CDR3 sequence is 13 residues long. Germline V CDR1 and CDR2: DFQATT, SNEGSKA (reference sequence). The CDR3 DNA reads as TGCAGTGCTAGAGATCTAAAGGACAGCGAAGCTTTCTTT. It specifies CSARDLKDSEAFF.

There are a few counts of this clonotype. At one end, the junction sequence differs from germline, possibly due to a read error. V usage is TRBV7-8 and J usage is TRBJ1-6, with a weak D call TRBD1 (5 bases). Looked up from germline, CDR1 is SGHVS and CDR2 is FQNEAQ. The CDR3 runs to 19 residues. As DNA, the CDR3 is TGTGCCAGCAGTTTAGAGGGCAGGGCAGGAGACCTTACTAATTCACCCCTCCACTTT. Amino acids: CASSLEGRAGDLTNSPLHF.

This clonotype has a handful of counts. V and J are TRBV15 and TRBJ2-3; D remains unclear. Trimming removed 1 base from V and 6 bases from J, with 14 bases in between. Germline CDR1 LNHNV, CDR2 YYDKDF (reference sequence). This CDR3 is built from 15 residues. CDR3 loop: CATSRANVRRDTQYF. CDR3 coding DNA: TGTGCCACCAGCAGAGCTAACGTCAGGCGGGATACGCAGTATTTT.

This sequence joins TRBV20-1 and TRBJ1-1; 10 nucleotides line up with TRBD1. V lost 6 bases, J lost 3 bases, and 10 bases stayed unmatched. From germline, CDR1 is DFQATT and CDR2 SNEGSKA (reference sequence). The CDR3 runs 15 residues. This chain's CDR3 is CSARGGGQGHTEAFF. The CDR3 DNA reads as TGCAGTGCCCGGGGAGGGGGACAGGGGCACACTGAAGCTTTCTTT.

The J gene is TRBJ1-1, the V gene TRBV19; TRBD1 matches 8 bases. The CDR3 covers 15 residues. Trimming at V came to 8 bases and at J to 1 base, leaving 9 bases not matched to a gene. Germline V lookup: CDR1 LNHDA, CDR2 SQIVND (reference sequence). CDR3 bases: TGTGCCAGTCAGACCCGGGACAGGCAGAACACTGAAGCTTTCTTT. Translation: CASQTRDRQNTEAFF. Drawing the rest from reference TRBV19 and TRBJ1-1, the complete variable domain is DGGITQSPKYLFRKEGQNVTLSCEQNLNHDAMYWYRQDPGQGLRLIYYSQIVNDFQKGDIAEGYSVSREKKESFPLTVTSAQKNPTAFYLCASQTRDRQNTEAFFGQGTRLTVV.

This clonotype was seen only a few times. The genes are TRBV12-3 or TRBV12-4 and TRBJ2-2; D ambiguous. Trimming took 6 bases from V and 1 from J, leaving 15 bases between them. This CDR3 is 16 amino acids long. CDR3 amino acids: CASSPSRRLNTGELFF. DNA for the CDR3: TGTGCCAGCAGCCCAAGTCGGCGGTTGAACACCGGGGAGCTGTTTTTT.

This clonotype was seen repeatedly, ten times or more. The chain has TRBV2 and TRBJ1-2; D not certain. CDR3 size: 13 residues. Trimming left V 8 bases short and J 3 bases short, with 13 bases between. CDR1 SNHLY and CDR2 FYNNEI come from the germline V gene. The CDR3: CASLRDLDYGYTF. CDR3 bases: TGTGCCAGCCTCCGTGACCTGGACTATGGCTACACCTTC. Combining the CDR3 with reference TRBV2 and TRBJ1-2 gives the whole variable domain EPEVTQTPSHQVTQMGQEVILRCVPISNHLYFYWYRQILGQKVEFLVSFYNNEISEKSEIFDDQFSVERPDGSNFTLKIRSTKLEDSAMYFCASLRDLDYGYTFGSGTRLTVV.

This clonotype was counted many times. This sequence joins TRBV2 and TRBJ1-5, with a weak D call TRBD1 (5 bases). The V gene lost 6 bases and the J gene lost 6 bases, with 15 bases spanning the gap. The CDR3 spans 14 residues. CDR1 is SNHLY, CDR2 FYNNEI, per germline. As DNA, the CDR3 is TGTGCCAGCAGCCCCGGGGGGGGGGTTCAGCCCCAGCATTTT. Amino acid sequence: CASSPGGGVQPQHF.

This clonotype came up many times. J is TRBJ2-5 and V is TRBV20-1, with D maybe TRBD2 (6 bases). CDR1 DFQATT and CDR2 SNEGSKA come from the germline V gene (reference sequence). V lost 8 bases, J lost 5 bases, and 18 bases lay in between. The CDR3 extends over 13 amino acids. CDR3 DNA sequence: TGCAGTCCCGGGAGCCCGACTGGTGAGACCCAGTACTTC. Translation gives CSPGSPTGETQYF.

This clonotype was recorded many times. The V call is TRBV10-3, the J call TRBJ1-1; D gene ambiguous. This CDR3 contains 14 residues. CDR1 is ENHRY, CDR2 SYGVKD, per germline. Trimming took 6 bases from V and 1 from J, leaving 12 bases between them. Written as DNA, the CDR3 is TGTGCCATCAGCATGGTGAGCCCGAACACTGAAGCTTTCTTT. Translating it yields CAISMVSPNTEAFF.

The V call is TRBV10-3, the J call TRBJ1-4; D is possibly TRBD1 (5 bases). Germline V lookup: CDR1 ENHRY, CDR2 SYGVKD. CDR3 length: 14 amino acids. The ends were cut back, 2 bases at V and 3 bases at J, with 7 bases in the middle. The CDR3, as DNA: TGTGCCATCAGTGAGGGGGCACCTAATGAAAAACTGTTTTTT. Residues: CAISEGAPNEKLFF.

Ten or more counts support this clonotype. The chain joins TRBV15 to TRBJ1-5; TRBD1 agrees at 7 bases. The length of the CDR3 is 15 residues. After removal of 5 bases from V and 2 bases from J, the junction contained 6 bases not matched to a gene. Germline V gene data show CDR1 as LNHNV and CDR2 as YYDKDF (reference sequence). CDR3: CATSLRGQGNQPQHF. DNA of the CDR3: TGTGCCACCAGCCTGAGGGGGCAAGGCAATCAGCCCCAGCATTTT.

The chain is built from TRBV7-9 and TRBJ1-2; 7 bases match TRBD1. This CDR3 is 13 amino acids long. CDR1 is SEHNR and CDR2 is FQNEAQ in the germline V gene (reference sequence). Germline trimming cut 4 bases from V and 3 bases from J; bases unmatched to any gene: 2. The CDR3 loop reads CASSWQGDYGYTF. As DNA, the CDR3 is TGTGCCAGCAGCTGGCAGGGGGACTATGGCTACACCTTC.

This chain joins TRBV2 and TRBJ2-3; D might be TRBD1 (5 bases). Trimming left V 2 bases short and J 4 bases short, with 10 bases between. The CDR3 spans 14 residues. Germline V gene lookup returns CDR1 SNHLY and CDR2 FYNNEI. The CDR3 DNA reads TGTGCCAGCAGTGAACAGGGTCCCGCAGATACGCAGTATTTT. Its translation: CASSEQGPADTQYF.

This clonotype was recorded a few times. The chain is built from TRBV18 and TRBJ1-1, with no clear D. Between the trimmed V and J ends, which lost 2 bases and 0 bases, there was a span of 4 bases. From germline, CDR1 is KGHSH and CDR2 LQKENI. This CDR3 region has 13 residues. CDR3 coding DNA: TGTGCCAGCTCACCAAACATGAACACTGAAGCTTTCTTT. Protein: CASSPNMNTEAFF.

About this clonotype: The junction and the germline gene differ at one end; a read error may be behind it. The CDR3 region is CASSPGAREQCF. The CDR3 nucleotides are TGTGCCAGCAGCCCGGGGGCGAGGGAGCAGTGCTTC. The chain couples TRBV7-9 to TRBJ2-7; perhaps D is TRBD1 or TRBD2 (6 bases each). The CDR3 has 12 amino acids. Germline values: CDR1 SEHNR, CDR2 FQNEAQ (reference sequence). Full variable domain (missing parts from reference TRBV7-9 and TRBJ2-7): DTGVSQNPRHKITKRGQNVTFRCDPISEHNRLYWYRQTLGQGPEFLTYFQNEAQLEKSRLLSDRFSAERPKGSFSTLEIQRTEQGDSAMYLCASSPGAREQCFGPGTRLTVT.